The rows below give T cell receptor beta chains drawn from one sample of a study of post-analysis software for immune sequencing data. MiXCR, run by TCRdb on the PCR reads, gives a single entry per CDR3 protein. The sample holds around 770,000 distinct CDR3 sequences, around 45% seen once. The sample comprised blood. Receptors originate from a girl between 5 and 17 years old with multiple sclerosis. Both conserved end residues are part of each CDR3. The D gene is left open where the match is weak.

>17|TRBJ1-2|-|TRBV7-9
CASSSARAQGTGYGYTF
>15|TRBJ2-2|-|TRBV6-1
CASSIRDTHTGELFF
>16|TRBJ1-5|TRBD1|TRBV15
CATSRDEGQINQPQHF
>14|-|-|TRBV20-1
CSARGRTNYNEQYF
>12|TRBJ1-2|-|TRBV12-3/TRBV12-4
CASSRPTYGYTF
>15|TRBJ2-1|TRBD2|TRBV6-5
CASSASGRAHNEQFF
>15|TRBJ2-3|-|TRBV7-3
CASSLTLDSTDTQYF
>12|TRBJ2-3|TRBD1|TRBV20-1
CSATTGADTQYF
>14|TRBJ2-2|-|TRBV12-3/TRBV12-4
CASSLALEPGELFF
>13|TRBJ1-5|-|TRBV6-1
CASSEGPYQPQHF
>15|TRBJ2-5|TRBD2|TRBV18
CASSRLAGTQETQYF
>14|TRBJ2-2|-|TRBV27
CASRAGQYTGELFF
>17|-|TRBD2|TRBV11-2
CASSFDPEVLAGDEQYF
>12|-|TRBD1|TRBV20-1
CSASQGDYEQYF
>14|TRBJ2-7|-|TRBV4-2
CASSQDVRSYEQYF
>13|TRBJ1-2|-|TRBV7-3
CASSFGVNHGYTF
>13|TRBJ1-5|-|TRBV7-2
CASSTTGGQPQHF
>14|TRBJ2-5|-|TRBV6-6
CASSYVPDQETQYF
>15|TRBJ2-1|-|TRBV4-3
CASSQGPGPYNEQFF
>13|TRBJ1-2|-|TRBV29-1
CSVDTGSDYGYTF
>17|TRBJ2-1|TRBD2|TRBV6-6
CASSYSIVGLGNHEQFF
>14|TRBJ2-5|-|TRBV20-1
CSARGLSGKETQYF
>16|TRBJ2-3|-|TRBV10-1
CASSESRGFYTDTQYF
>13|TRBJ2-1|TRBD1|TRBV20-1
CSAIQGAIEKQFF
>15|TRBJ1-4|-|TRBV4-2
CASSQELGTNEKLFF
>16|TRBJ2-1|TRBD1|TRBV29-1
CSVALTGVSSYNEQFF
>19|TRBJ2-6|-|TRBV24-1
CATSDQRDPSVTGANVLTF
>13|TRBJ2-7|TRBD1|TRBV10-3
CAISVTGGYEQYF
>15|TRBJ2-7|TRBD2|TRBV28
CASSLISGSFNEQYF
>18|TRBJ2-7|TRBD2|TRBV4-3
CASSQDLVQLAGAGEQYF
>15|TRBJ2-7|-|TRBV9
CASSAGLAPSYEQYF
>16|TRBJ2-7|-|TRBV4-3
CASSQDLRTASYEQYF
>16|TRBJ1-4|-|TRBV7-8
CASSTTARSTNEKLFF